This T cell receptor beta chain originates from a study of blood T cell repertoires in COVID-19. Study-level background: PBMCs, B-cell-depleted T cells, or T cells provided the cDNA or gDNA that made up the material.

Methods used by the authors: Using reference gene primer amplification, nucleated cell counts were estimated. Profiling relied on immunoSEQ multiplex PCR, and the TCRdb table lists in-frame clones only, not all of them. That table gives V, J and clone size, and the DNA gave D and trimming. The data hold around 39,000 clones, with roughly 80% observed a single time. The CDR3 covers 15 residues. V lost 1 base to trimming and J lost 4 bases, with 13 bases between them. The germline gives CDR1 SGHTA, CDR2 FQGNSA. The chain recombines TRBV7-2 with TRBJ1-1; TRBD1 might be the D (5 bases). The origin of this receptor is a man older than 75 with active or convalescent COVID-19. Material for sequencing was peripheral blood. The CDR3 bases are TGTGCCAGCAGCTTAGGGCCAGGGTGGTCCACTGAAGCTTTCTTT. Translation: CASSLGPGWSTEAFF. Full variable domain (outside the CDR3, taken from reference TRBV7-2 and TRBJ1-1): GAGVSQSPSNKVTEKGKDVELRCDPISGHTALYWYRQSLGQGLEFLIYFQGNSAPDKSGLPSDRFSAERTGGSVSTLTIQRTQQEDSAVYLCASSLGPGWSTEAFFGQGTRLTVV.